This T cell receptor beta chain was captured in a study of vaccination effects on CD4 cells after COVID-19. For the study at large: From a couple of convalescent patients, samples were taken 16 days and one week before vaccination.

Produced via immunoSEQ multiplex PCR; TCRdb's table is partial and in-frame only. The sample has about 26,000 clones, more than 75% seen once; the top ten hold roughly 15%. Comment on this clone: Its target is not known.

The V and J ends lost 8 bases and 1 base respectively, with 17 bases between them. This CDR3 has 15 amino acids. Germline values: CDR1 MNHEY, CDR2 SVGAGI. Sequencing in the ViraFEST assay came after antigen-specific CD4+ T cells had been expanded with viral peptide pools, which were used to stimulate PBMC. Culturing for around ten days preceded CD4+ T cell isolation. It was between March and December 2020 that the person had a SARS-CoV-2 infection confirmed by PCR. This chain links TRBV6-5 with TRBJ1-1, with D possibly TRBD1 on 6 matching bases. This clonotype was sampled from a human donor who had a prior SARS-CoV-2 infection. The source was CD4+ T cells from PBMCs cultured with HCoV-NL63 spike peptides, collected before COVID-19 vaccination. The CDR3 nucleotides read TGTGCCAGCGTAGGCCACCAGACAGGGAACACTGAAGCTTTCTTT. Its protein product is CASVGHQTGNTEAFF.